This TCR beta chain was observed in a study of shared clonotypes between healthy human individuals. Study outcomes and limitations: Relative to clonotypes present in all four donors, those not shared had lower generation probabilities. Richness estimates generally favored naive over memory subsets.

Produced via immunoSEQ multiplex PCR; TCRdb's table is partial and in-frame only. The table lists roughly 2,000,000 clones, about 95% of them singletons. With regard to this clone: Its matching antigen is unknown.

CD45RO-negative, CCR7-positively selected cells formed the naive CD8 fraction, excluding terminally differentiated effector memory CD45RA+ cells. Donors were healthy HIV-negative adults without recently reported acute infections or vaccinations. Every donor, a Caucasian adult, lived in Nashville, Tennessee. V was pared by 1 base and J by 0 bases, with 7 bases of the junction left unmatched. In germline, CDR1 is SEHNR, CDR2 FQNEAQ (reference sequence). This CDR3 contains 19 residues. The source of this sequence is a man between 18 and 35 years old in good health. The V call is TRBV7-9, the J call TRBJ1-6; 9 bases line up with TRBD1. Sequencing was carried out using naive CD8+ T cells sorted from blood. The CDR3 sequence: CASSLGGTGRFSYNSPLHF. CDR3 bases: TGTGCCAGCAGCTTAGGGGGGACAGGGCGCTTCTCCTATAATTCACCCCTCCACTTT.